This is a list of T cell receptor beta chains from one sample in a study of blood T cell repertoires in COVID-19. Sequencing used immunoSEQ multiplex PCR; TCRdb keeps in-frame clones, though not all of them. The sample yields under 140,000 clones, roughly nine tenths seen once. The sequenced sample consisted of peripheral blood. All receptors come from a human donor in a cohort sampled during active COVID-19. CDR3s include the opening cysteine and the closing phenylalanine or tryptophan. Each record gives: J gene, clone size, CDR3 length, V gene, CDR3 protein. Clone size is shown for a subset of rows, as once, few, many or a class of expanded clone.

>TRBJ2-5|NA|14|TRBV10-3
CAISESGRQETQYF
>TRBJ2-7|NA|16|TRBV7-8
CASSLEAGTGVYEQYF
>TRBJ2-7|NA|13|TRBV5-4
CASSPSDGGEQYF
>TRBJ2-7|NA|16|TRBV5-6
CASSADREGGSYEQYF
>TRBJ1-5|NA|12|TRBV2
CASSRTNQPQHF
>TRBJ2-7|NA|13|TRBV15
CATSADRAYEQYF
>TRBJ2-1|NA|18|TRBV24-1
CATSDSVGGRGSYNEQFF
>TRBJ1-2|once|11|TRBV25-1
CASSERYGYTF
>TRBJ2-7|NA|14|TRBV11-2
CASSLSGRAHEQYF
>TRBJ1-1|NA|13|TRBV29-1
CSVERVMNTEAFF
>TRBJ1-1|NA|13|TRBV29-1
CSGRTGMNTEAFF
>TRBJ2-2|NA|15|TRBV5-1
CASSLRGHVQGELFF
>TRBJ2-1|NA|15|TRBV27
CASSKGLAGYNEQFF
>TRBJ2-5|NA|15|TRBV28
CASSFAVGYQETQYF
>TRBJ1-3|NA|16|TRBV18
CASSPASGQARNTIYF
>TRBJ1-3|few|15|TRBV4-1
CASSQDPFSGNTIYF
>TRBJ1-1|NA|16|TRBV24-1
CATSDTTGVRVTEAFF
>TRBJ1-2|NA|12|TRBV10-3
CATTTDDYGYTF
>TRBJ2-2|once|13|TRBV6-5
CASSRGNTGELFF
>TRBJ2-3|once|12|TRBV19
CASRDFVNTQYF
>TRBJ1-2|NA|14|TRBV15
CATSRETGNYGYTF
>TRBJ1-2|NA|14|TRBV6-5
CASSLGTGLYGYTF
>TRBJ1-5|NA|16|TRBV7-2
CASSLAGATRDQPQHF
>TRBJ1-1|many|13|TRBV14
CASSLVVNTEAFF
>TRBJ2-3|NA|17|TRBV5-6
CASSLYRGLAPTDTQYF
>TRBJ1-2|NA|12|TRBV2
CASTGSYYGYTF
>TRBJ2-3|NA|16|TRBV7-2
CASSVTQSGSGDTQYF
>TRBJ2-7|once|17|TRBV3-1/TRBV3-2
CASSLQGGLDRAYEQYF
>TRBJ2-7|NA|16|TRBV28
CASSTLGLAETYEQYF
>TRBJ1-2|NA|13|TRBV10-1
CASSEELNYGYTF
>TRBJ2-2|once|16|TRBV10-3
CAISEKGHTNTGELFF
>TRBJ1-2|NA|17|TRBV19
CASSRGLRQGSNYGYTF
>TRBJ1-4|NA|14|TRBV3-1/TRBV3-2
CASSQLTGFEKLFF
>TRBJ1-4|NA|17|TRBV27
CASSLARQGRRNEKLFF
>TRBJ2-2|NA|15|TRBV3-1/TRBV3-2
CASSQGTGRTGELFF
>TRBJ2-7|NA|14|TRBV27
CASSFHLVSYEQYF
>TRBJ1-1|NA|14|TRBV5-1
CASSLGEVNTEAFF
>TRBJ1-4|once|14|TRBV9
CASSERAGREKLFF
>TRBJ2-7|NA|12|TRBV28
CASSNWRDEQYF
>TRBJ2-3|NA|14|TRBV20-1
CSASFGGGADTQYF
>TRBJ2-7|NA|13|TRBV3-1/TRBV3-2
CASSQDLRYEQYF
>TRBJ1-4|NA|15|TRBV9
CASSVEGQGGEKLFF
>TRBJ1-6|NA|17|TRBV21-1
CASSKGEGQGICSPLHF
>TRBJ1-5|few|15|TRBV19
CASRRQGVGNQPQHF
>TRBJ1-1|NA|16|TRBV9
CASSVALSGVNTEAFF